The clone carrying this TCR beta chain was seen a few times. Construction of the TCRbeta library involved unique molecular identifiers. TCRdb analysed the PCR reads with MiXCR anew, one entry per CDR3 protein. This sample has about 580,000 distinct CDR3 sequences, with roughly 23% found just once. The data are from a study of T-cell reconstitution after alpha-beta-depleted transplantation in children. The V gene's germline CDR1 is MNHNS and CDR2 SASEGT. V lost 5 bases and J lost 7, with 14 bases in between. CDR3 length equals 13 residues. The sequences come from PBMCs, mostly from graft donor cells, collected 360 days after TCRalphabeta/CD19-depleted stem cell transplant. The genes are TRBV6-1 and TRBJ1-2; weak D call: TRBD1 (6 bases). The sequence was obtained from a boy under two years old who had a stem cell transplant for acute myeloid leukemia, so the T cells may come from the graft donor. The CDR3 sequence: CASSTGTVVGYTF. CDR3 DNA sequence: TGTGCCAGCAGTACAGGGACGGTCGTTGGCTACACCTTC.